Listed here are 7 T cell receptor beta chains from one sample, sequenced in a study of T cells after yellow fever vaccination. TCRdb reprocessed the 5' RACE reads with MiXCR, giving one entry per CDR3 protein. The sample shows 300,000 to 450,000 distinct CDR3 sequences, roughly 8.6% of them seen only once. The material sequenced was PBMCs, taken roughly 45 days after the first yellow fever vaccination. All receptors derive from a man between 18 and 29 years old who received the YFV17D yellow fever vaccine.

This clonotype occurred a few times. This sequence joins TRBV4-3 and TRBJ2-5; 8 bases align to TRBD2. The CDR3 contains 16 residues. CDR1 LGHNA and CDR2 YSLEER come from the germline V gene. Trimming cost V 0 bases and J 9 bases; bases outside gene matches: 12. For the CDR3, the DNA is TGCGCCAGCAGCCAAGATCCCCGTGACCCGCGGGGGGCCCAGTACTTC. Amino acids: CASSQDPRDPRGAQYF.

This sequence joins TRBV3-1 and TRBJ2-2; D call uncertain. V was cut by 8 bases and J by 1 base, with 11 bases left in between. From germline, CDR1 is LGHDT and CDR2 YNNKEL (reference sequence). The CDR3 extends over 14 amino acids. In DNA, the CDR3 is TGTGCCAGCGAGGTGAGGCAGAACACCGGGGAGCTGTTTTTT. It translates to CASEVRQNTGELFF.

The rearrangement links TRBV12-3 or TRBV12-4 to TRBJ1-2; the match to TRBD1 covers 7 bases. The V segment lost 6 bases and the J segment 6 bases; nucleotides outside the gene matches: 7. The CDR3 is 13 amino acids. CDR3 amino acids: CASSYRGGDGYTF. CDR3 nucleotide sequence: TGTGCCAGCAGCTACAGGGGCGGTGATGGCTACACCTTC.

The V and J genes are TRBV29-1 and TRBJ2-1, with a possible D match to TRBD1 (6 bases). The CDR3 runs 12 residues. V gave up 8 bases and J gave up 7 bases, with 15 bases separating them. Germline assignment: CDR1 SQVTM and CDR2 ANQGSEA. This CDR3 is CSPRTVRNEQFF. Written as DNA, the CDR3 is TGCAGCCCCCGGACAGTGAGAAATGAGCAGTTCTTC.

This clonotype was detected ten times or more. Written as DNA, the CDR3 is TGCGCCAGCAGCCGGGACCCCCAGACTAATGAAAAACTGTTTTTT. Translation: CASSRDPQTNEKLFF. V and J are TRBV5-1 and TRBJ1-4; TRBD1 is a possible D gene (5 bases). Germline CDR1 reads SGHRS; CDR2 reads YFSETQ. V lost 4 bases to trimming and J lost 2 bases, with 12 bases between them. This CDR3 has 15 residues.

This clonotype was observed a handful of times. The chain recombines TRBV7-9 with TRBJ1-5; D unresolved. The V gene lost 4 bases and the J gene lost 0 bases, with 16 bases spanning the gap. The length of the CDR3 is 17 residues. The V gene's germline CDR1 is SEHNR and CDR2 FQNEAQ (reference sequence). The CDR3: CASSSPRGVLSNQPQHF. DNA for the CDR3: TGTGCCAGCAGCTCTCCGAGAGGCGTCCTTAGCAATCAGCCCCAGCATTTT.

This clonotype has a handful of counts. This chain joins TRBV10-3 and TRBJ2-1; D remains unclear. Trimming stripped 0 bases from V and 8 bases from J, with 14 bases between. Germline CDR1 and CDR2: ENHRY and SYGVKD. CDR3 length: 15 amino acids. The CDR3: CAISESIQRKDEQFF. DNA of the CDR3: TGTGCCATCAGTGAGTCGATCCAGAGGAAGGATGAGCAGTTCTTC.